This T cell receptor (beta chain) was obtained from a study of Graves' ophthalmopathy and Graves' hyperthyroidism. Study-wide results and caveats: The model forecast ophthalmopathy progression, reaching 60% to 71% sensitivity and about 72% specificity.

Moderately to severely active ophthalmopathy under 3 months, CAS at least 3, NOSPECS at least 4. It was on clinical symptoms, serum thyroxine, TRAb, thyroid ultrasound and orbital computed tomography that diagnosis relied. PBMCs were isolated from a roughly 10 ml sample of fresh peripheral blood. CDR3 regions of TCR beta were amplified from RNA transcripts. Scientists carried out first-round RT-PCR using HTBI primers and then a second-round multiplex PCR. TCRdb redid the calling of the multiplex PCR reads with MiXCR, one entry per CDR3 protein. The sample lists 52,000 or so distinct CDR3 sequences, about half occurring once. Unmatched junction bases numbered 11, after V lost 1 base and J lost 5 bases. The CDR3 covers 18 residues. Germline CDR1 and CDR2: MDHEN and SYDVKM. This clonotype was seen repeatedly, ten times or more. The antigen remains unidentified.

The sample taken for sequencing was peripheral blood. The sequence was obtained from an adult woman with Graves' ophthalmopathy. The chain combines TRBV28 with TRBJ2-1; 10 bases map to TRBD2. CDR3 residues: CASSLFLDATSGNNEQFF. CDR3 bases: TGTGCCAGCAGTTTATTCCTGGACGCCACTAGCGGGAACAATGAGCAGTTCTTC.